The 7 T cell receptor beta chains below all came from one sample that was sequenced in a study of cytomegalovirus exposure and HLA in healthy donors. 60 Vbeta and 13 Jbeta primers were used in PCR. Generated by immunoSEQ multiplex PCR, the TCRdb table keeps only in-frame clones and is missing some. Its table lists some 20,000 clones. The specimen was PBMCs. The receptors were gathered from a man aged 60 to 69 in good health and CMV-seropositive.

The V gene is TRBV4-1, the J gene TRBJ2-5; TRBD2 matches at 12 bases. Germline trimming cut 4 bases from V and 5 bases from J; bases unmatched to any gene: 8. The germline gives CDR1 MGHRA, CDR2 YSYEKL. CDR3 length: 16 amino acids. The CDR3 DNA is TGCGCCAGCAGCCCCAGGGCTAGCGGGAGGGACGAGACCCAGTACTTC. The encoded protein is CASSPRASGRDETQYF.

CDR3 region: CASSLGWTGGTDTQYF. The CDR3 DNA reads as TGCGCCAGCAGCTTGGGTTGGACAGGGGGGACAGATACGCAGTATTTT. The chain has TRBV5-1 and TRBJ2-3; 10 nucleotides align to TRBD1. This CDR3 has 16 residues. Germline V gene sequence: CDR1 SGHRS, CDR2 YFSETQ. The V segment lost 0 bases and the J segment 3 bases; nucleotides outside the gene matches: 4. The whole variable domain, filled in from reference TRBV5-1 and TRBJ2-3, reads KAGVTQTPRYLIKTRGQQVTLSCSPISGHRSVSWYQQTPGQGLQFLFEYFSETQRNKGNFPGRFSGRQFSNSRSEMNVSTLELGDSALYLCASSLGWTGGTDTQYFGPGTRLTVL.

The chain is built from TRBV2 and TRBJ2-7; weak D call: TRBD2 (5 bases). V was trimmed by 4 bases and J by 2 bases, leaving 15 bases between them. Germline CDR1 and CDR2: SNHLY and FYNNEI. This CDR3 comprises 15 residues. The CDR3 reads CASSGFEGGTYEQYF. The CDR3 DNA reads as TGTGCCAGCAGTGGATTTGAGGGTGGGACCTACGAGCAGTACTTC.

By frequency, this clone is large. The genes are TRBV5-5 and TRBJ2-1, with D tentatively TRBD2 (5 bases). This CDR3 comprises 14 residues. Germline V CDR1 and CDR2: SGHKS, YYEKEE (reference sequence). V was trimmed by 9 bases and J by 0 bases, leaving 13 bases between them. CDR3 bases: TGTGCCACCCGACGGAGGAGCTCCTACAATGAGCAGTTCTTC. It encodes CATRRRSSYNEQFF.

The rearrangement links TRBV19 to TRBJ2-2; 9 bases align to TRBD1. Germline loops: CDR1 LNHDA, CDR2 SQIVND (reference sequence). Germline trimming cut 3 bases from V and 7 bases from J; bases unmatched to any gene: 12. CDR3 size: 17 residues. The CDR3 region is CASSIRQTGGLGGELFF. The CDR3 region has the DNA TGTGCCAGTAGTATCCGTCAGACAGGGGGACTTGGCGGGGAGCTGTTTTTT.

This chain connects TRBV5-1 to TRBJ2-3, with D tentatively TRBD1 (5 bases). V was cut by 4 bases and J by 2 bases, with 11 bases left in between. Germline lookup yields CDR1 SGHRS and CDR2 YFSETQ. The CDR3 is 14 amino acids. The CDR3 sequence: CASSDRQITDTQYF. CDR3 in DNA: TGCGCCAGCAGCGATAGACAGATCACAGATACGCAGTATTTT.

The chain's CDR3 is CSVDRLGRGLGTEAFF. The CDR3 nucleotides read TGCAGCGTTGATCGGCTGGGTAGGGGTCTAGGCACTGAAGCTTTCTTT. This chain connects TRBV29-1 to TRBJ1-1; maybe TRBD1 (5 bases). The CDR3 runs to 16 residues. The germline V and J ends were trimmed by 3 bases and 4 bases, with 21 bases remaining between them. Germline assignment: CDR1 SQVTM and CDR2 ANQGSEA.